This paragraph reports one T cell receptor (beta chain). Its target is not known. At one end, the junction sequence differs from germline, possibly due to a read error. The sample comes from a study of cytomegalovirus exposure and HLA in healthy donors. Whole-study findings and limits: It was found in a later analysis that first-cohort TCR clusters tended to co-occur in the 90 to 150 validation repertoires. It was confirmed in vitro that a few of the CMV-associated chains were specific for CMV antigens.

The CDR3 sequence is 13 residues long. The germline V gene has CDR1 SNHLY and CDR2 FYNNEI. Sequencing was performed with immunoSEQ multiplex PCR; in TCRdb, only in-frame clones are kept and a portion is missing. The sample has about 190,000 clones; around 84% are singletons. The sample taken for sequencing was PBMCs. The clonotype originates from a man aged 18-30 years in good health and CMV-seropositive. The V and J genes are TRBV2 and TRBJ2-7; TRBD2 matches 10 bases. Here the CDR3 DNA reads TGTGCCAGCAGGACCGGGACTAGCGCTACCTCGGACTTC. This encodes CASRTGTSATSDF.